A single T cell receptor (beta chain) is shown here with its context. This entry belongs to a study of blood T cell repertoires in COVID-19. Study information: Samples came from the United States, Italy and Spain, spanning acute and convalescent COVID-19. The analysed material was cDNA or gDNA that came from T cells, B-cell-depleted T cells, or PBMCs.

During active infection, Seattle patients enrolled and were then monitored through disease. Repertoires were generated with immunoSEQ multiplex PCR, while TCRdb's copy carries only in-frame clones and drops some. The sample carries 95,000 to 100,000 clones, 70% to 90% recorded once. The CDR3 runs 17 residues. The TCR was taken from a human donor with COVID-19, enrolled during active disease. The donor label of this sample is uncertain. Specimen: peripheral blood. This rearrangement joins TRBV21-1 to TRBJ2-2; the table's D call of TRBD2 was not tested on the DNA. TRBV21-1 is classified as a pseudogene. CDR3 loop: CASSKGGLAGDTGELFF. In nucleotides, the CDR3 is TGTGCCAGCAGCAAAGGCGGGTTAGCGGGAGACACCGGGGAGCTGTTTTTT.